This is a list of T cell receptor beta chains from one sample in a study of cytomegalovirus exposure and HLA in healthy donors. Only in-frame clones appear in the TCRdb table, and some are missing; sequencing was by immunoSEQ multiplex PCR. The sample includes 100,000 or so clones, about 88% of them seen just once. The material sequenced was PBMCs. The receptor set was obtained from a woman between 18 and 30 years old in good health and CMV-seropositive. Each CDR3 is given with its conserved first and last residue. The D gene is left open where the match is weak. Not every row has a clone size; where given, it reads once, few, many or a size class.

D gene	J gene	clone size	V gene	CDR3 protein	CDR3 DNA
TRBD1	TRBJ1-2	NA	TRBV19	CASSIGQGIYGYTF	TGTGCCAGTAGTATAGGACAGGGGATCTATGGCTACACCTTC
NA	TRBJ2-2	NA	TRBV7-2	CASSLGRLSHTGELFF	TGTGCCAGCAGCTTAGGTCGCCTAAGTCACACCGGGGAGCTGTTTTTT
NA	TRBJ2-5	NA	TRBV6-5	CASSGVGPQETQYF	TGTGCCAGCTCAGGGGTTGGGCCCCAAGAGACCCAGTACTTC
TRBD1	TRBJ2-2	NA	TRBV18	CASSPRGQTNTGELFF	TGTGCCAGCTCACCCCGGGGACAGACGAACACCGGGGAGCTGTTTTTT
NA	TRBJ2-1	NA	TRBV6-4	CASGRRRDNEQFF	TGTGCCAGCGGGAGAAGGAGGGACAATGAGCAGTTCTTC
NA	TRBJ1-1	NA	TRBV19	CASSLQGYAEAFF	TGTGCCAGTAGTCTCCAGGGTTACGCTGAAGCTTTCTTT
TRBD2	TRBJ2-2	NA	TRBV7-9	CASSSGLAMNTGELFF	TGTGCCAGCAGCTCAGGACTAGCGATGAACACCGGGGAGCTGTTTTTT
TRBD2	TRBJ2-5	NA	TRBV4-1	CASSHRRGTSVQETQYF	TGCGCCAGCAGCCATCGCCGGGGGACTAGCGTACAAGAGACCCAGTACTTC
NA	TRBJ2-3	NA	TRBV6-4	CASSDGTSTDTQYF	TGTGCCAGCAGTGACGGGACAAGCACAGATACGCAGTATTTT
NA	TRBJ2-7	NA	TRBV7-9	CASSLDSNYEQYF	TGTGCCAGCAGCTTAGACAGCAATTACGAGCAGTACTTC
TRBD1	TRBJ1-4	NA	TRBV23-1	CASSRLRPGGGIEKLFF	TGCGCCAGCAGTCGATTAAGGCCAGGGGGCGGGATTGAAAAACTGTTTTTT
NA	TRBJ2-1	NA	TRBV7-3	CASSLKLGLADNEQFF	TGTGCCAGCAGCCTCAAATTGGGACTGGCAGACAATGAGCAGTTCTTC
TRBD2	TRBJ2-1	NA	TRBV4-2	CASSQESSGGASYNEQFF	TGTGCCAGCAGCCAAGAATCTAGCGGGGGAGCCTCCTACAATGAGCAGTTCTTC
TRBD2	TRBJ2-2	NA	TRBV7-8	CASRLPGLAGSGELFF	TGTGCCAGCAGGCTACCAGGACTAGCGGGATCCGGGGAGCTGTTTTTT
TRBD1	TRBJ2-3	NA	TRBV12-5	CASGLVPKDRESTDTQYF	TGTGCTAGTGGTTTGGTCCCGAAGGACAGGGAGAGCACAGATACGCAGTATTTT
TRBD1	TRBJ1-2	NA	TRBV5-4	CASSLAGTVYGYTF	TGTGCCAGCAGCTTGGCCGGGACAGTCTATGGCTACACCTTC
NA	TRBJ1-1	NA	TRBV19	CASRQGLNTEAFF	TGTGCCAGTAGACAGGGCCTGAACACTGAAGCTTTCTTT
NA	TRBJ2-2	NA	TRBV5-1	CASSLEAANGELFF	TGCGCCAGCAGCTTGGAGGCGGCAAACGGGGAGCTGTTTTTT
NA	TRBJ2-3	NA	TRBV5-4	CASSLDFVTDTQYF	TGTGCCAGCAGCTTGGACTTTGTCACAGATACGCAGTATTTT
TRBD1	TRBJ1-6	NA	TRBV27	CASSWGQGKISPLHF	TGTGCCAGCAGTTGGGGACAGGGAAAAATTTCACCCCTCCACTTT
NA	TRBJ1-1	NA	TRBV6-1	CASSVQGNTEAFF	TGTGCCAGCAGTGTACAGGGGAACACTGAAGCTTTCTTT
TRBD2	TRBJ2-2	NA	TRBV2	CASRPSGISGELFF	TGTGCCAGCAGGCCTAGCGGGATCTCCGGGGAGCTGTTTTTT
NA	TRBJ2-7	few	TRBV27	CASSRTRTSYEQYF	TGTGCCAGCAGCCGGACTCGGACCTCCTACGAGCAGTACTTC
TRBD1	TRBJ1-5	few	TRBV6-5	CASRRQGANQPQHF	TGTGCCAGCAGGAGACAGGGGGCAAATCAGCCCCAGCATTTT
NA	TRBJ2-5	once	TRBV2	CASLHPSEETQYF	TGTGCCAGCCTACACCCTAGCGAAGAGACCCAGTACTTC
TRBD1	TRBJ1-2	once	TRBV28	CASSTHRGLNYGYTF	TGTGCCAGCAGCACGCACAGGGGGCTGAACTATGGCTACACCTTC
NA	TRBJ2-5	NA	TRBV28	CAILPGFETQYF	TGTGCCATCCTCCCGGGGTTTGAGACCCAGTACTTC
NA	TRBJ2-5	NA	TRBV4-1	CASSQDSRGNQETQYF	TGCGCCAGCAGCCAAGATTCGCGGGGTAACCAAGAGACCCAGTACTTC
TRBD1	TRBJ1-2	few	TRBV28	CAVTGAGGYTF	TGTGCGGTGACAGGGGCGGGTGGCTACACCTTC
NA	TRBJ2-7	NA	TRBV6-1	CASSGGGYEQYF	TGTGCCAGCAGTGGTGGAGGCTACGAGCAGTACTTC
NA	TRBJ2-3	NA	TRBV2	CASRGTVRSTDTQYF	TGTGCCAGCAGAGGGACTGTCCGGTCCACAGATACGCAGTATTTT
NA	TRBJ1-2	NA	TRBV10-2	CASRASRGHYGYTF	TGCGCCAGCAGGGCGTCCAGAGGGCACTATGGCTACACCTTC
NA	TRBJ2-6	NA	TRBV2	CATQGSGANVLTF	TGTGCCACGCAGGGCTCTGGGGCCAACGTCCTGACTTTC
TRBD2	TRBJ2-1	NA	TRBV30	CAWSPQTSGQNNEQFF	TGTGCCTGGAGTCCCCAGACTAGCGGGCAGAACAATGAGCAGTTCTTC
TRBD1	TRBJ2-5	NA	TRBV5-8	CASSSRQGETQYF	TGTGCCAGCAGCTCACGACAGGGAGAGACCCAGTACTTC
NA	TRBJ1-4	NA	TRBV6-5	CASSYSGEVELFF	TGTGCCAGCAGTTACTCTGGGGAGGTAGAACTGTTTTTT
TRBD1	TRBJ2-1	NA	TRBV11-2	CASRPVTGSYNEQFF	TGTGCCAGCAGGCCCGTGACAGGGTCCTACAATGAGCAGTTCTTC
TRBD1	TRBJ1-1	NA	TRBV5-1	CASSSGTGYTEAFF	TGCGCCAGCAGCTCCGGGACAGGATACACTGAAGCTTTCTTT
TRBD1	TRBJ2-6	NA	TRBV28	CASSFSGTGGAGANVLTF	TGTGCCAGCAGCTTCTCCGGGACAGGGGGCGCTGGGGCCAACGTCCTGACTTTC
TRBD1	TRBJ2-1	NA	TRBV7-8	CASRLTGAASYNEQFF	TGTGCCAGCAGATTAACAGGGGCCGCCTCCTACAATGAGCAGTTCTTC
TRBD2	TRBJ2-6	NA	TRBV10-3	CAIRGLAGGSGANVLTF	TGTGCCATCAGGGGACTAGCGGGAGGATCTGGGGCCAACGTCCTGACTTTC
TRBD1	TRBJ2-7	once	TRBV4-1	CASSATRDRANEQYF	TGCGCCAGCAGCGCCACCAGGGACAGGGCCAACGAGCAGTACTTC
NA	TRBJ2-1	NA	TRBV6-5	CASSRTGVNNEQFF	TGTGCCAGCAGTCGCACCGGGGTAAACAATGAGCAGTTCTTC
NA	TRBJ2-7	NA	TRBV6-6	CASSSLWAQYF	TGTGCCAGCAGTTCCCTATGGGCCCAGTACTTC
TRBD1	TRBJ2-2	few	TRBV5-1	CASRFDRANTGELFF	TGCGCCAGCCGCTTCGACAGGGCAAACACCGGGGAGCTGTTTTTT
TRBD1	TRBJ2-1	NA	TRBV7-2	CASRGQGPYNEQFF	TGTGCCAGCAGGGGACAGGGGCCCTACAATGAGCAGTTCTTC
TRBD1	TRBJ1-1	once	TRBV7-3	CASSLEGGIPVTEAFF	TGTGCCAGCAGCTTAGAAGGGGGCATTCCTGTGACTGAAGCTTTCTTT
NA	TRBJ2-1	NA	TRBV11-3	CASSFSSYNEQFF	TGTGCCAGCAGCTTCTCCTCCTACAATGAGCAGTTCTTC
NA	TRBJ2-2	NA	TRBV5-1	CASSQPDGAGELFF	TGCGCCAGCAGCCAACCAGACGGAGCCGGGGAGCTGTTTTTT
TRBD2	TRBJ2-5	NA	TRBV7-6	CASSPGLAGQETQYF	TGTGCCAGCAGTCCTGGACTAGCGGGACAAGAGACCCAGTACTTC
NA	TRBJ2-2	NA	TRBV15	CATSNRDNTGELFF	TGTGCCACCAGCAACCGCGATAACACCGGGGAGCTGTTTTTT
NA	TRBJ1-2	NA	TRBV10-1	CASRLRTLYGYTF	TGCGCCAGCAGACTAAGGACACTCTATGGCTACACCTTC
NA	TRBJ1-4	NA	TRBV7-9	CASSLWGTGSGKANEKLFF	TGTGCCAGCAGCTTATGGGGAACAGGGTCCGGGAAGGCTAATGAAAAACTGTTTTTT
NA	TRBJ2-3	once	TRBV10-1	CASSQRADTQYF	TGCGCCAGCAGCCAGAGGGCAGATACGCAGTATTTT
NA	TRBJ2-7	NA	TRBV2	CATSDYSEQYF	TGTGCCACCAGTGACTACTCCGAGCAGTACTTC
TRBD2	TRBJ2-1	NA	TRBV10-2	CASTGGTSGSRPNEQFF	TGCGCCAGCACCGGGGGGACTAGCGGGAGTCGCCCCAATGAGCAGTTCTTC